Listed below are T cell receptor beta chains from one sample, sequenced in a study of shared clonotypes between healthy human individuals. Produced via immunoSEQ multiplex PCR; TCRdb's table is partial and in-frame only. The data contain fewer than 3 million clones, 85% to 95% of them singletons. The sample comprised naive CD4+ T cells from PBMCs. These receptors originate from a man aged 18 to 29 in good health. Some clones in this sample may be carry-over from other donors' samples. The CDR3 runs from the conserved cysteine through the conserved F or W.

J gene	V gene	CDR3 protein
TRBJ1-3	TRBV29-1	CSVGQGNGNTIYF
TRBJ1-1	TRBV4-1	CASSQEGPGDTEAFF
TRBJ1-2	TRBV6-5	CASQNNYGYTF
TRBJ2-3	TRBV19	CASGAGGQGWNTQYF
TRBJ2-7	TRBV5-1	CASSLGQEVWSYEQYF
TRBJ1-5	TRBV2	CASSASGGGNQPQHF
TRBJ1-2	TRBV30	CAWRTGNYGYTF
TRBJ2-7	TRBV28	CASTPLAGLAGNPYEQYF
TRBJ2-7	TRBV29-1	CSATGVGYEQYF
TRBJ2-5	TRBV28	CASTRMALQGWDETQYF
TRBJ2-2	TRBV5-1	CASSLAANANTGELFF
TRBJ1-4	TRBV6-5	CASSPRPGNEKLFF
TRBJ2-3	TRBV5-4	CASRLAGGPWDTQYF
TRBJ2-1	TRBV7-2	CASSQGLAPQFF
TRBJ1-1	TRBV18	CASSPQINTEAFF
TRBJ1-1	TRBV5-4	CASSWSLQGANTEAFF
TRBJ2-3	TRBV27	CASSRRTSGASTDTQYF
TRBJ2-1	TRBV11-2	CASSHGTPTYNEQFF
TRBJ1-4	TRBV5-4	CASSSHREEKLFF
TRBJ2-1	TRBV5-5	CASRVTSGSPNEQFF
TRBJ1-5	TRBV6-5	CATTQGTGQPQHF
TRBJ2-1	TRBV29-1	CSVARVVSYNEQFF
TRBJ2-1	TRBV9	CASSPPGGNSYNEQFF
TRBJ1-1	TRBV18	CASSPLPPGQWNTEAFF
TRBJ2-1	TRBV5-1	CASSLIAGAVDEQFF
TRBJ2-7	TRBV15	CATSRDPGAGEQYF
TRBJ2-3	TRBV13	CASSSRLAGRADTQYF
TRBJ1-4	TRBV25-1	CASSGAGHLNEKLFF
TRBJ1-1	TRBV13	CASSRPAGNFPEAFF
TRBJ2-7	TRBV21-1	CASSKWGGLGQYF
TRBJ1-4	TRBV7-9	CASSSDRSTNEKLFF
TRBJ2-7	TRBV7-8	CASSFRGGTYEQYF
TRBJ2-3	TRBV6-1	CASRDSVGTDTQYF
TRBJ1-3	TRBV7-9	CASSLVSRGDTIYF
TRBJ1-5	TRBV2	CASRGTGGLNQPQHF
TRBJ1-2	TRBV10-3	CAISEVGGGGYTF
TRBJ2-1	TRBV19	CASSIVQPLYNEQFF
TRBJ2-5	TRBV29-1	CSVSAGRETQYF
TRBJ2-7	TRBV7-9	CASSLDLGNFYEQYF
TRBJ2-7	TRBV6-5	CASSSKQGRYEQYF
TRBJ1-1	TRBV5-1	CASSSGDTLNTEAFF
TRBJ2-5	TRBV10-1	CASSDSAGVETQYF
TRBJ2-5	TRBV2	CASRGQGARLETQYF
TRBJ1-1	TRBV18	CASSPGLREEAFF
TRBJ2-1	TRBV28	CASSLGDQEQFF
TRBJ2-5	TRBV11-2	CASSLVPGGKVETQYF
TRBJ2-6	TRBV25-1	CASSEGGSSGANVLTF
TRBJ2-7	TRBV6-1	CASSEVWTGNEQYF
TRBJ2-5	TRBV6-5	CASSYSGGKETQYF
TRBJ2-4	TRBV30	CAWSVGINIQYF
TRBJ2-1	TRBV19	CASSLGLAGVLGEQFF
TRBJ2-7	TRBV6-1	CASRPPGQLLREQYF
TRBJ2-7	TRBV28	CASSSGQGKYEQYF
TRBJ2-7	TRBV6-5	CASSYSGTGDYEQYF